Below are 20 T cell receptor beta chains sequenced from a single sample in a study of tissue T cells after allogeneic stem cell transplantation. Time point specified: mouse harvest day 7 after allogeneic transplant. Tail vein injection delivered 10^7 T-cell-depleted bone marrow cells and 10^6 splenic CD5+ T cells. The method was immunoSEQ multiplex PCR; TCRdb's version includes in-frame clones alone and lacks a portion of them. The sample records more than 7,000 clones, around 50% being singletons. The sequencing sample was made of gut tissue. The receptors here all came from a female BALB/c mouse given C57BL/6 T cells with graft-versus-host disease after an allogeneic hematopoietic cell transplant.

With regard to this clone: The genes and germline here are from mouse. Read coverage stops 1 residue before the CDR3 terminus; the germline J gene supplies the remainder. The same CDR3 arises from other DNA sequences in this sample as well. This chain uses TRBV23 with TRBJ1-1; no DNA check was done on the table's D call, TRBD1. The CDR3 is 13 amino acids. The germline CDR1 and CDR2 sequences are KGHTA and FQNQQP. The sequenced CDR3 bases are TGCTCCAGCAGCCGGGACAGAAACACAGAAGTCTTC. It yields the protein CSSSRDRNTEVF. The whole CDR3 protein reads CSSSRDRNTEVFF.

Note on this clone: Mouse germline and gene names are used. The CDR3 end falls 1 residue outside the read, so it is completed with the germline J gene. V usage is TRBV26 and J usage is TRBJ1-1, with TRBD1 matching 10 bases. CDR3 size: 15 residues. V lost 4 bases to trimming and J lost 4 bases; unmatched junction nucleotides: 6. Germline assignment: CDR1 KGHPV and CDR2 FQNQEV (reference sequence). Here the CDR3 reads CASSHDRGRGTEVFF. CDR3 DNA (partial): TGTGCCAGCAGTCATGACAGGGGGCGCGGCACAGAAGTCTTC.

Worth noting for this clone: Gene names follow the mouse nomenclature. This CDR3 reads CASSFGWANTGQLYF. The DNA read from the CDR3 is TGTGCCAGCAGCTTTGGCTGGGCAAACACCGGGCAGCTCTAC. V is TRBV3 and J is TRBJ2-2; possibly TRBD2 for D (5 bases). The CDR3 goes on 1 residue after the read ends, and that part is filled in from the germline J gene. Germline-derived CDR1 and CDR2 are SNHLY and FYNGKV (reference sequence). V gave up 3 bases and J gave up 0 bases, with 8 bases separating them. This CDR3 has 15 residues. Together with reference TRBV3 and TRBJ2-2, the CDR3 gives the full variable domain: GPKVLQIPSHQIIDMGQMVTLNCDPVSNHLYFYWYKQILGQQMEFLVNFYNGKVMEKSKLFKDQFSVERPDGSYFTLKIQPTALEDSAVYFCASSFGWANTGQLYFGEGSKLTVL.

This clone showed up just a few times. Genes and germline come from the mouse. The read stops 1 residue short of the end of the CDR3; the missing end is completed from the germline J gene. The rearrangement uses TRBV3 and TRBJ1-2; D call uncertain. Germline V gene data show CDR1 as SNHLY and CDR2 as FYNGKV (reference sequence). V lost 2 bases, J lost 2 bases, and 9 bases lay in between. The CDR3 runs 14 residues. CDR3 bases read: TGTGCCAGCAGCTTAATCAGGACTAACTCCGACTACACC. Its translation is CASSLIRTNSDYT. The CDR3 in its entirety is CASSLIRTNSDYTF.

A remark on this clone: The listed genes are named as in mouse. The CDR3 extends 1 residue past the end of the read, so its final part is completed from the germline J gene. This chain uses TRBV12-2 with TRBJ2-5; the match to TRBD2 covers 8 bases. Germline V gene data show CDR1 as SGHLS and CDR2 as HYDKME. This CDR3 spans 14 amino acids. Trimming removed 2 bases from V and 4 bases from J; junction bases left unmatched: 4. CDR3 sequence: CASSHRWGEDTQYF. The DNA read from the CDR3 is TGTGCCAGCTCTCATCGCTGGGGGGAAGACACCCAGTAC.

As concerns this clone: Gene names follow the mouse nomenclature. The sequenced fragment ends 1 residue before the CDR3 boundary, so the rest is inferred from the germline J gene. V gene TRBV23 combines with J gene TRBJ2-7; the table's D call, TRBD2, was not checked against the DNA. Germline V lookup: CDR1 KGHTA, CDR2 FQNQQP. The CDR3 spans 14 residues. The CDR3 bases that were read are TGCTCCAGCAGTCAAGACTGGGGGGGCGGTGAACAGTAC. Translated, it gives CSSSQDWGGGEQY. The entire CDR3 sequence reads CSSSQDWGGGEQYF.

This clone was seen a few times. Genes and germline come from the mouse. The read comes to an end 1 residue before the CDR3 does, leaving the germline J gene to fill in the end. The chain links TRBV13-2 to TRBJ2-1; either TRBD1 or TRBD2 may supply D (5 bases each). CDR3 length equals 15 residues. In germline, CDR1 is NNHNN, CDR2 SYGAGS (reference sequence). V lost 0 bases, J lost 4 bases, and 11 bases lay in between. The CDR3 sequence: CASGDVGGRYAEQFF. The sequenced CDR3 bases are TGTGCCAGCGGTGATGTCGGGGGAAGGTATGCTGAGCAGTTC.

Comments on this clone: Mouse germline and gene names are used. The read ends 1 residue shy of where the CDR3 ends; the end is completed using the germline J gene. The rearrangement joins TRBV26 to TRBJ2-1, with no clear D. The CDR3 is 14 residues long. The ends were cut back, 0 bases at V and 4 bases at J, with 7 bases in the middle. CDR1 and CDR2 from the germline V gene are KGHPV and FQNQEV (reference sequence). The CDR3 is CASSLSNGYAEQFF. The covered CDR3 bases are TGTGCCAGCAGTCTGTCGAATGGGTATGCTGAGCAGTTC.

In regard to this clone: Mouse names are used for the genes. The read halts 1 residue ahead of the CDR3 end, with the missing end drawn from the germline J gene. The chain joins TRBV13-1 to TRBJ2-4; TRBD2 agrees at 10 bases. Germline CDR1 is NSHNY and CDR2 is SYGAGN. The length of the CDR3 is 13 residues. J gave up 8 bases and V 3 bases, and 3 bases lay outside the gene matches. The CDR3 sequence is CASSGLGGGTLYF. CDR3 DNA (partial): TGTGCCAGCAGTGGACTGGGGGGCGGCACCTTGTAC.

Note on this clone: Gene names follow the mouse nomenclature. The CDR3 end is not reached by the read, which stops 1 residue before it; the germline J gene fills it in. V gene TRBV26 combines with J gene TRBJ2-7; 9 bases map to TRBD1. From germline, CDR1 is KGHPV and CDR2 FQNQEV (reference sequence). CDR3 length equals 14 residues. V lost 3 bases and J lost 2; bases outside the gene matches: 2. The CDR3 here is CASSLHRGPYEQYF. The covered CDR3 bases are TGTGCCAGCAGTCTCCACAGGGGGCCCTATGAACAGTAC.

This clone was recorded only once. Here the gene names and germline are mouse. The read terminates 1 residue before the CDR3 end, so the remaining end is supplied by the germline J gene. The rearrangement joins TRBV3 to TRBJ1-3; D unresolved. Germline V gene sequence: CDR1 SNHLY, CDR2 FYNGKV (reference sequence). V was pared by 5 bases and J by 7 bases, with 6 bases between. The length of the CDR3 is 11 residues. CDR3 bases read: TGTGCCAGCAGCCCCTATAATACGCTCTAT. Translation: CASSPYNTLY. The CDR3, in full, reads CASSPYNTLYF.

A note on this clone: Gene and germline names: mouse. The missing CDR3 end, 1 residue past where the read stops, is filled in from the germline J gene. The V and J genes are TRBV12-1 and TRBJ2-4; D is ambiguous. The CDR3 consists of 14 residues. V lost 2 bases and J lost 0, with 8 bases in between. The V gene's germline CDR1 is SGHSN and CDR2 HYEKVE. Partial CDR3 DNA: TGTGCCAGCTCTCCGACAACTAGTCAAAACACCTTGTAC. This encodes CASSPTTSQNTLY. The CDR3 reads in full as CASSPTTSQNTLYF.

Only a few counts were recorded for this clone. Here the gene names and germline are mouse. Read coverage stops 1 residue before the CDR3 terminus; the germline J gene supplies the remainder. This sequence joins TRBV12-2 and TRBJ2-5; D not resolved. The CDR3 consists of 12 residues. Germline V gene lookup returns CDR1 SGHLS and CDR2 HYDKME. Trimming removed 0 bases from V and 2 bases from J, with 2 bases in between. The CDR3 loop is CASSLAQDTQYF. CDR3 DNA (partial): TGTGCCAGCTCTCTCGCCCAAGACACCCAGTAC.

Comments on this clone: Germline and genes: mouse. Sequencing ends 1 residue short of the CDR3 end; the germline J gene provides the rest. This rearrangement joins TRBV26 to TRBJ1-2; TRBD1 matches 7 bases. Germline V gene data show CDR1 as KGHPV and CDR2 as FQNQEV (reference sequence). V shed 6 bases and J 5 bases; nucleotides not matched to a gene: 6. This CDR3 has 13 residues. This CDR3 reads CASSRQGRSDYTF. The sequenced CDR3 bases are TGTGCCAGCAGCCGACAGGGCAGGTCCGACTACACC. The full variable domain, completed using reference TRBV26 and TRBJ1-2, is NSKVIQTPRYLVKGQGQKAKMRCIPEKGHPVVFWYQQNKNNEFKFLINFQNQEVLQQIDMTEKRFSAECPSNSPCSLEIQSSEAGDSALYLCASSRQGRSDYTFGSGTRLLVI.

Notes on this clone: The gene names given are mouse names. CDR3 in amino acids: CASSRQGFSNERLFF. CDR3 DNA, as far as it was read: TGTGCCAGCTCTCGACAGGGTTTTTCCAACGAAAGATTATTT. The J gene is TRBJ1-4, the V gene TRBV12-2; 7 nucleotides agree with TRBD1. The read terminates 1 residue ahead of where the CDR3 ends, so the germline J gene completes it. Trimming took 2 bases from V and 0 from J; bases not matched to a gene: 2. Germline-derived CDR1 and CDR2 are SGHLS and HYDKME. This CDR3 region has 15 residues.

For this clone: Gene names refer to mouse genes. The read ends 1 residue shy of where the CDR3 ends; the end is completed using the germline J gene. J is TRBJ2-1 and V is TRBV26; 12 nucleotides align to TRBD2. The CDR3 is 15 amino acids. Trimming cost V 6 bases and J 1 base; bases outside gene matches: 1. Germline V gives CDR1 KGHPV, CDR2 FQNQEV (reference sequence). CDR3 DNA, as far as it was read: TGTGCCAGCAGCGGGACTGGGGGGAACTATGCTGAGCAGTTC. As protein: CASSGTGGNYAEQF. The CDR3 reads in full as CASSGTGGNYAEQFF.

Concerning this clone itself: Gene names follow the mouse nomenclature. The read ends 1 residue before the CDR3 terminus; that terminus is restored from the germline J gene. The chain recombines TRBV13-1 with TRBJ2-7; 8 nucleotides agree with TRBD1. V shed 0 bases and J 5 bases; nucleotides not matched to a gene: 1. The CDR3 length is 13 residues. In germline, CDR1 is NSHNY, CDR2 SYGAGN. CDR3 DNA, as far as it was read: TGTGCCAGCAGTGATGTGACAGGGGATGAACAGTAC. Translating gives CASSDVTGDEQY. The CDR3 as a whole reads CASSDVTGDEQYF.

In regard to this clone: Gene names are the mouse ones. Read sequence stops 1 residue before the CDR3 end, and the germline J gene provides the missing end. The chain couples TRBV12-2 to TRBJ2-1; TRBD2 aligns across 7 bases. CDR1 and CDR2 (germline): SGHLS, HYDKME. The V gene end was trimmed by 0 bases and the J gene end by 3 bases; junction bases not matched to a gene: 4. This CDR3 comprises 15 residues. CDR3 amino acids: CASSLGGVGYAEQFF. CDR3 bases read: TGTGCCAGCTCTCTCGGGGGGGTAGGCTATGCTGAGCAGTTC. The whole variable domain, filled in from reference TRBV12-2 and TRBJ2-1, reads NSGVVQSPRYIIKGKGERSILKCIPISGHLSVAWYQQTQGQELKFFIQHYDKMERDKGNLPSRFSVQQFDDYHSEMNMSALELEDSAVYFCASSLGGVGYAEQFFGPGTRLTVL.

Notes on this clone: Gene names and germline match the mouse. CDR3 in amino acids: CAWSPGQGNQDTQYF. CDR3 DNA, as far as it was read: TGTGCCTGGAGTCCTGGACAGGGTAACCAAGACACCCAGTAC. The gene calls are TRBV31 and TRBJ2-5, with 8 bases matching TRBD1. The read falls 1 residue short of the CDR3 end, and the missing part is taken from the germline J gene. CDR1 and CDR2 (germline): GKSSPN, SITVG. The V and J ends lost 1 base and 0 bases, in that order; junction bases with no gene match: 3. The CDR3 contains 15 residues.

As to this clone: The listed genes are named as in mouse. The read comes to an end 1 residue before the CDR3 does, leaving the germline J gene to fill in the end. The chain joins TRBV2 to TRBJ2-7; 8 bases line up with TRBD1. The germline CDR1 and CDR2 sequences are LGHNA and YSYQKL. J was trimmed by 5 bases and V by 2 bases; bases with no gene match: 2. CDR3 length equals 13 residues. The CDR3 is CASSQQGADEQYF. The sequenced part of the CDR3 DNA is TGTGCCAGCAGCCAACAGGGGGCAGATGAACAGTAC.